The 2 T cell receptor beta chains in this list originate from one sample, sequenced in a study of shared clonotypes between healthy human individuals. The data were produced by immunoSEQ multiplex PCR, yet TCRdb's version contains in-frame clones alone and is incomplete. The table lists about 2.1 million clones, around 93% of them singletons. Naive CD8 cells comprised CD45RO-negative, CCR7-positively selected cells, excluding terminally differentiated effector memory CD45RA+ cells. Sequencing was performed on naive CD8+ T cells from PBMCs. The receptors were sampled from a young man in good health. Some clones in this sample may be carry-over from other donors' samples.

The chain uses TRBV5-1 and TRBJ2-3, with 7 bases fitting TRBD1. This CDR3 region has 15 residues. The V segment lost 0 bases and the J segment 7 bases; nucleotides outside the gene matches: 8. Per the germline V gene, CDR1 is SGHRS and CDR2 is YFSETQ. In nucleotides, the CDR3 is TGCGCCAGCAGCTTGGAGGGGGCTACTCCACATACGCAGTATTTT. Amino acids: CASSLEGATPHTQYF.

This clone has a handful of counts. This chain connects TRBV29-1 to TRBJ1-1; D uncertain. The V end was cut by 7 bases, the J end by 6 bases, with 12 bases between. The CDR3 runs 11 residues. Germline V lookup: CDR1 SQVTM, CDR2 ANQGSEA. CDR3 residues: CSGRWGAEAFF. CDR3 DNA sequence: TGCAGCGGCAGATGGGGTGCTGAAGCTTTCTTT.